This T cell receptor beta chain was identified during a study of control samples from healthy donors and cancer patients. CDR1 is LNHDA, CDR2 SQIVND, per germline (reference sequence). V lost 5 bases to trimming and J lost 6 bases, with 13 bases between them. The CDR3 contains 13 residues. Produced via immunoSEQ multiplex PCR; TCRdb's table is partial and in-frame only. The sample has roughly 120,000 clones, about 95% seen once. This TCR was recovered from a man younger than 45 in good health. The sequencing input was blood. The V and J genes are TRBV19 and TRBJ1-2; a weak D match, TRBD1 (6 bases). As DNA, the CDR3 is TGTGCCAGTAGTTTTGGGGGCTTGGATGGCTACACCTTC. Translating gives CASSFGGLDGYTF.